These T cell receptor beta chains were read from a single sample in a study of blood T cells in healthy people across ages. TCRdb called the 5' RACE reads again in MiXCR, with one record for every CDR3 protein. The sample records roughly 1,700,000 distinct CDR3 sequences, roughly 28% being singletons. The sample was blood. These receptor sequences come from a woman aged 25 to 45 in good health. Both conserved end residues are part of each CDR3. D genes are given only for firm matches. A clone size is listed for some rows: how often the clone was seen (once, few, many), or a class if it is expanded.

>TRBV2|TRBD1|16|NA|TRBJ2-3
TGTGCCAGCAGAATGGCGACAGGGACGGGCACAGATACGCAGTATTTT
CASRMATGTGTDTQYF
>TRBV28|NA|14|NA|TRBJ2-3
TGTGCCAGCAGAGCTTCGGACAGCACAGATACGCAGTATTTT
CASRASDSTDTQYF
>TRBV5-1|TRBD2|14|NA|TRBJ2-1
TGCGCCAGCAGCTTTGGACTAGAGAAGGATGAGCAGTTCTTC
CASSFGLEKDEQFF
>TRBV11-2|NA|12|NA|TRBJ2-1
TGTGCCAGCAGACGGAAAAATAATGAGCAGTTCTTC
CASRRKNNEQFF
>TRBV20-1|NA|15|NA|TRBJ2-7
TGCAGTGCTAGAGCGGTGGACGGGAGCTCCTACGAGCAGTACTTC
CSARAVDGSSYEQYF
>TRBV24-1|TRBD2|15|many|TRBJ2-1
TGTGCCACCAGTGATCCCGGGACTAGCTCCAATGAGCAGTTCTTC
CATSDPGTSSNEQFF
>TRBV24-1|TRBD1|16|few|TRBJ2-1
TGTGCCACCAGTGACCCCGGGACAGCACCCTACAATGAGCAGTTCTTC
CATSDPGTAPYNEQFF
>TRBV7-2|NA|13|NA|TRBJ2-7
TGTGCCAGCAGCTTAGACCCGGCGGGGGAGCAGTACTTC
CASSLDPAGEQYF
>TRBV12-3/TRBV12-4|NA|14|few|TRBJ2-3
TGTGCCAGCACCGAGGGGCTACACACAGATACGCAGTATTTT
CASTEGLHTDTQYF
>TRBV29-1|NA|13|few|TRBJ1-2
TGCAGCGTTGTTGTTGGGGGGCGGTTTGGCTACACCTTC
CSVVVGGRFGYTF
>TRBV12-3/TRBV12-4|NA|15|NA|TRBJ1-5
TGTGCCAGCAGGCAACAGGGTCTGGGCAATCAGCCCCAGCATTTT
CASRQQGLGNQPQHF
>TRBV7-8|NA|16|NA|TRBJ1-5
TGTGCCAGCAGCTTAGTGGCGGTTCTTAGCAATCAGCCCCAGCATTTT
CASSLVAVLSNQPQHF
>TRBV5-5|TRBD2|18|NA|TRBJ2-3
TGTGCCAGCAGCTTTGGGACTAGCGGGAGAATTTTCCGCGATACGCAGTATTTT
CASSFGTSGRIFRDTQYF
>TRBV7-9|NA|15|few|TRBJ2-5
TGTGCCAGCAGCCTAGCGAGCGGGCTAAAAGAGACCCAGTACTTC
CASSLASGLKETQYF
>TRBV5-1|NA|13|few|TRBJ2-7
TGCGCCAGCAGGATTGGTCGGGGTGGCGAGCAGTACTTC
CASRIGRGGEQYF
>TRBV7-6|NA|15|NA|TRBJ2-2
TGTGCCAGCAGCTTAGTCTTATCGGTAACCGGGGAGCTGTTTTTT
CASSLVLSVTGELFF
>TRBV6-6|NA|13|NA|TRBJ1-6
TGTGCCAGCGGGTTCGCTACGAGTTCACCCCGCCACTTT
CASGFATSSPRHF
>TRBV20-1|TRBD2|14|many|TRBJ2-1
TGCAGTGCCCGTCTAGCGGGGGCCTACAATGAGCAGTTCTTC
CSARLAGAYNEQFF
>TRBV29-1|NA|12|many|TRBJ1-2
TGCAGCGTCGGCCAGGGGACCTATGGCTACACCTTC
CSVGQGTYGYTF
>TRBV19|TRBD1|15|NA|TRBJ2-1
TGTGCCAGTAGTACCTTCATGGACAGGCGCAATGAGCAGTTCTTC
CASSTFMDRRNEQFF
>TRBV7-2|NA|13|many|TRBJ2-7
TGTGCCAGCAGCTTAGCGCGGACGTACGAGCAGTACTTC
CASSLARTYEQYF
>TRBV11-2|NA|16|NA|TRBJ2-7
TGTGCCAGCAGCTTACTCAGCTCCCATAGCGCCTACGAGCAGTACTTC
CASSLLSSHSAYEQYF